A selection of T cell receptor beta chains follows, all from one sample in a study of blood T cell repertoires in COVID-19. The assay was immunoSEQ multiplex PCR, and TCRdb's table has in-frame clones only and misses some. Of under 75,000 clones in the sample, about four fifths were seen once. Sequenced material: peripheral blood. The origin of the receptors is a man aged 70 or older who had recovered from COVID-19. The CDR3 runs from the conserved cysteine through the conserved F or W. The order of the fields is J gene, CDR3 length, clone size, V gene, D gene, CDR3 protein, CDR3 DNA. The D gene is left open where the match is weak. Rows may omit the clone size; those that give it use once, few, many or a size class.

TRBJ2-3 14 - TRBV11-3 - CASSLESVADTQYF TGTGCCAGCAGCTTAGAGTCAGTGGCAGATACGCAGTATTTT
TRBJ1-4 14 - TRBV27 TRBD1 CASRKQGVSEKLFF TGTGCCAGCAGAAAACAGGGGGTCTCCGAAAAACTGTTTTTT
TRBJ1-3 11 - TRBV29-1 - CSVRGGDTIYF TGCAGCGTGCGGGGAGGGGACACCATATATTTT
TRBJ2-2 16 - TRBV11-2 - CASSYARDTVTGELFF TGTGCCAGCAGCTACGCCCGGGACACCGTCACCGGGGAGCTGTTTTTT
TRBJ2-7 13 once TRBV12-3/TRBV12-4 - CASSLIQGNEQYF TGTGCCAGCAGTTTAATCCAGGGAAACGAGCAGTACTTC
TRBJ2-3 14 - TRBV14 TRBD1 CASSPGTGGNTQYF TGTGCCAGCAGCCCCGGGACAGGGGGAAATACGCAGTATTTT
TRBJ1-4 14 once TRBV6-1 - CASSEVLGNEKLFF TGTGCCAGCAGTGAGGTCCTCGGGAATGAAAAACTGTTTTTT
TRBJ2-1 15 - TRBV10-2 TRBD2 CASRATSSSYNEQFF TGCGCCAGCAGAGCGACTAGCAGCTCCTACAATGAGCAGTTCTTC
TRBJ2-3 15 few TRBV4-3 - CASSQVGVSTDTQYF TGCGCCAGCAGCCAAGTCGGGGTTAGCACAGATACGCAGTATTTT
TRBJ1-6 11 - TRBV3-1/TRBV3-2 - CASPNCSPLHF TGTGCCAGCCCCAACTGTTCACCCCTCCACTTT
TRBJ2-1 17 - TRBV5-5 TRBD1 CASSLGRSGTGLNEQFF TGTGCCAGCAGCCTGGGAAGATCCGGGACAGGGCTTAATGAGCAGTTCTTC
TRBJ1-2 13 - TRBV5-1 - CASSLSSGNGYTF TGCGCCAGCAGCTTGTCCTCAGGGAATGGCTACACCTTC
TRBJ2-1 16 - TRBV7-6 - CASSLVQTRGSNEQFF TGTGCCAGCAGCTTAGTTCAGACTCGTGGATCTAATGAGCAGTTCTTC
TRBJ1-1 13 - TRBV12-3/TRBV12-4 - CASSLRKDTEAFF TGTGCCAGCAGTTTGAGGAAGGACACTGAAGCTTTCTTT
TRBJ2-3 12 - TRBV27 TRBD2 CASGGGSDTQYF TGTGCCAGCGGGGGGGGATCAGATACGCAGTATTTT
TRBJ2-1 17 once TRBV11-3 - CASSLDWTPPYDDEQFF TGTGCCAGCAGCTTAGATTGGACACCCCCTTATGACGATGAGCAGTTCTTC
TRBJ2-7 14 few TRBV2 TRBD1 CASRQGEYSYEQYF TGTGCCAGCAGGCAGGGGGAGTACTCCTACGAGCAGTACTTC
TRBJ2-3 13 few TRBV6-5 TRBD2 CASRGLGTDTQYF TGTGCCAGCAGAGGACTAGGCACAGATACGCAGTATTTT
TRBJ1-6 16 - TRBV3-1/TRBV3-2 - CASSHSAQGYNSPLHF TGTGCCAGCAGCCACTCGGCCCAGGGGTATAATTCACCCCTCCACTTT
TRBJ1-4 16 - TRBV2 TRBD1 CASARDRSATNEKLFF TGTGCCAGCGCCCGGGACAGGTCCGCAACTAATGAAAAACTGTTTTTT
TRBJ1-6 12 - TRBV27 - CASSLQGMALHF TGTGCCAGCAGTCTACAGGGTATGGCCCTCCACTTT
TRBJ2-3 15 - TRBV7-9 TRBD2 CASSYSGGRTDTQYF TGTGCCAGCAGCTATAGCGGGGGACGGACAGATACGCAGTATTTT
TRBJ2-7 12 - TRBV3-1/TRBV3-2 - CASSQVVYEQYF TGTGCCAGCAGCCAAGTCGTCTACGAGCAGTACTTC
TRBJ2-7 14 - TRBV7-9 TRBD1 CASAGQGFRNEQYF TGTGCCAGCGCGGGACAGGGCTTCAGGAACGAGCAGTACTTC
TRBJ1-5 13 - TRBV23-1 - CASSRPQGQPQHF TGCGCCAGCAGTCGACCCCAGGGTCAGCCCCAGCATTTT
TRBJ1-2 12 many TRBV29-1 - CSVEVAVYGYTF TGCAGCGTTGAAGTAGCGGTCTATGGCTACACCTTC
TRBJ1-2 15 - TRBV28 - CASSLFTTRGVGYTF TGTGCCAGCAGTTTATTTACCACCAGAGGAGTCGGCTACACCTTC
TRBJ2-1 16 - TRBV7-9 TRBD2 CASSSVAGVTYNEQFF TGTGCCAGCAGCAGCGTAGCGGGAGTAACCTACAATGAGCAGTTCTTC
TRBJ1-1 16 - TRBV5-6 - CASSLQSAGSFSEAFF TGTGCCAGCAGCTTGCAAAGTGCGGGGTCTTTTTCTGAAGCTTTCTTT
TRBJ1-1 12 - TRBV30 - CAWSVLRGEAFF TGTGCCTGGAGTGTACTCCGCGGGGAAGCTTTCTTT
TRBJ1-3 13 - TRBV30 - CAWIGAAGNTIYF TGTGCCTGGATAGGGGCTGCAGGAAACACCATATATTTT
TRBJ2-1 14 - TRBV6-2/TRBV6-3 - CASSYSLGADEQFF TGTGCCAGCAGTTACTCTCTGGGAGCCGATGAGCAGTTCTTC
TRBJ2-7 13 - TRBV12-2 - CASRLALRPEQYF TGTGCAAGTCGCTTAGCGTTGAGGCCCGAGCAGTACTTC
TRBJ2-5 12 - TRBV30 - CAWSWWRETQYF TGTGCCTGGAGTTGGTGGAGGGAGACCCAGTACTTC
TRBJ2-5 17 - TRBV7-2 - CASSRDGSQATSETQYF TGTGCCAGCAGCCGGGATGGTTCCCAAGCGACCTCCGAGACCCAGTACTTC
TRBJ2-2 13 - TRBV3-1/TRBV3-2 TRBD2 CASSREGTGELFF TGTGCCAGCAGCCGGGAGGGCACCGGGGAGCTGTTTTTT
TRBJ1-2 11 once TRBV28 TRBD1 CAITGGDGYTF TGTGCCATCACAGGGGGCGATGGCTACACCTTC
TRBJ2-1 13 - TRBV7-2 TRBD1 CASSTGQGVKQFF TGTGCCAGCAGCACCGGACAGGGTGTAAAGCAGTTCTTC
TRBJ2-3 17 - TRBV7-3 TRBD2 CASSRTSGGRGTDTQYF TGTGCCAGCAGCAGGACTAGCGGGGGTCGAGGCACAGATACGCAGTATTTT
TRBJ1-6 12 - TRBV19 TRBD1 CASGTGNSPLHF TGTGCCAGTGGGACAGGGAATTCACCCCTCCACTTT
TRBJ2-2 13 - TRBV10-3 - CAISQGDTGELFF TGTGCCATCAGTCAAGGGGACACCGGGGAGCTGTTTTTT
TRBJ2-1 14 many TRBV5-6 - CASSSDWNDNEQFF TGTGCCAGCAGCTCGGACTGGAATGACAATGAGCAGTTCTTC
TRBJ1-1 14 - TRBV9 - CASSVVSGNTEAFF TGTGCCAGCAGCGTAGTGAGTGGGAACACTGAAGCTTTCTTT
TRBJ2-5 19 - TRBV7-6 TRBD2 CASSLAGAGGPSFSETQYF TGTGCCAGCAGCTTAGCGGGGGCGGGGGGCCCCTCATTCTCGGAGACCCAGTACTTC
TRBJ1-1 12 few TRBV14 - CASSHPPVEAFF TGTGCCAGCAGCCATCCACCGGTTGAAGCTTTCTTT
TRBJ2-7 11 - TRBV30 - CAWRGPHEQYF TGTGCCTGGAGGGGCCCCCACGAGCAGTACTTC
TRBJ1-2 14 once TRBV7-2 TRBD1 CASSLAGQGYGYTF TGTGCCAGCAGCTTAGCGGGACAGGGCTATGGCTACACCTTC
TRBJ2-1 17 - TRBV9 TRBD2 CASSVGAGGSSYNEQFF TGTGCCAGCAGCGTCGGGGCCGGGGGGAGCTCCTACAATGAGCAGTTCTTC
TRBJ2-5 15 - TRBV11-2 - CASSLDPAIKETQYF TGTGCCAGCAGCTTAGATCCTGCTATTAAAGAGACCCAGTACTTC
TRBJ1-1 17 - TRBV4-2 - CASSQEGLGGGDTEAFF TGTGCCAGCAGCCAAGAAGGGCTCGGCGGAGGGGACACTGAAGCTTTCTTT
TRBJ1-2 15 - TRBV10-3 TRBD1 CAISEWGQGALGYTF TGTGCCATCAGTGAGTGGGGACAGGGGGCTTTAGGCTACACCTTC
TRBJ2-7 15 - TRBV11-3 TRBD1 CASSPRDRGTYEQYF TGTGCCAGCAGCCCCCGGGACAGGGGGACCTACGAGCAGTACTTC